A single sample is the source of the 26 T cell receptor beta chains below, sequenced in a study of cytomegalovirus exposure and HLA in healthy donors. The primer mix had 60 Vbeta and 13 Jbeta primers. Using immunoSEQ multiplex PCR, the repertoire was profiled, and TCRdb retains in-frame clones only, with some absent. Of fewer than 150,000 clones in the sample, around 70% were seen once. Sequenced: PBMCs. The source is a woman in her twenties or thirties in good health and CMV-seronegative.

The V call is TRBV7-2, the J call TRBJ1-6; tentatively, D is TRBD1 (5 bases). The V and J ends lost 5 bases and 6 bases respectively, with 17 bases between them. This CDR3 comprises 16 residues. Germline assignment: CDR1 SGHTA and CDR2 FQGNSA. The CDR3 region has the DNA TGTGCCAGCAGCGCGAGACCGGGACTTGCTAATTCACCCCTCCACTTT. Protein product: CASSARPGLANSPLHF. Full variable domain (rest looked up from reference TRBV7-2 and TRBJ1-6): GAGVSQSPSNKVTEKGKDVELRCDPISGHTALYWYRQSLGQGLEFLIYFQGNSAPDKSGLPSDRFSAERTGGSVSTLTIQRTQQEDSAVYLCASSARPGLANSPLHFGNGTRLTVT.

V usage is TRBV19 and J usage is TRBJ2-7; TRBD1 matches 7 bases. Trimming took 6 bases from V and 10 from J; bases not matched to a gene: 12. There are 13 residues in the CDR3. CDR1 and CDR2 from the germline V gene are LNHDA and SQIVND (reference sequence). The CDR3 is CASSTVQQGPQYF. The CDR3 DNA reads as TGTGCCAGTAGCACCGTCCAACAGGGGCCCCAGTACTTC.

The V and J genes are TRBV10-3 and TRBJ2-3, with 9 nucleotides matching TRBD1. Germline V gene lookup returns CDR1 ENHRY and CDR2 SYGVKD. Losses at the gene ends were 9 bases for V and 3 bases for J; bases not matched to a gene: 1. CDR3 length: 12 amino acids. The CDR3 DNA reads as TGTGCCATTGGACAGGGGACAGATACGCAGTATTTT. Translated: CAIGQGTDTQYF.

The CDR3 here is CASSLATGFSGNTIYF. CDR3 nucleotides: TGTGCCAGCAGCTTAGCAACAGGGTTTTCTGGAAACACCATATATTTT. The chain links TRBV7-8 to TRBJ1-3; a possible D gene is TRBD1 (6 bases). The CDR3 totals 16 residues. CDR1 and CDR2 from the germline V gene are SGHVS and FQNEAQ. The V and J ends lost 0 bases and 1 base respectively, with 10 bases between them.

This clone was detected only a few times. This specimen includes other DNA sequences encoding the same CDR3. V is TRBV2 and J is TRBJ1-5; possible D gene TRBD1, 6 bases. CDR1 is SNHLY, CDR2 FYNNEI, per germline. The CDR3 sequence is 14 residues long. V dropped 6 bases and J dropped 1 base, with 10 bases sitting between them. The CDR3: CASRQGLSNQPQHF. CDR3 DNA: TGTGCCAGCAGACAGGGATTAAGCAATCAGCCCCAGCATTTT.

V gene TRBV28 combines with J gene TRBJ2-1, with 8 nucleotides matching TRBD2. Looked up from germline, CDR1 is MDHEN and CDR2 is SYDVKM. The CDR3 loop spans 15 amino acids. V was pared by 5 bases and J by 3 bases, with 6 bases of the junction left unmatched. CDR3 DNA sequence: TGTGCCAGCAGTAAACCGGGACTAGGCTACAATGAGCAGTTCTTC. Translated, it gives CASSKPGLGYNEQFF.

This clone was seen a handful of times. The rearrangement links TRBV6-5 to TRBJ1-1; 9 nucleotides match TRBD1. The CDR3 is 14 residues long. CDR1 and CDR2 from the germline V gene are MNHEY and SVGAGI. CDR3 protein: CVTRRGQGVSEAFF. CDR3 nucleotides: TGTGTGACGAGAAGGGGACAGGGTGTTTCTGAAGCTTTCTTT.

The J gene is TRBJ1-4, the V gene TRBV29-1, with D possibly matching TRBD1 (5 bases). Germline CDR1 SQVTM, CDR2 ANQGSEA. V was pared by 3 bases and J by 8 bases, with 16 bases between. The CDR3 has 14 residues. The CDR3 nucleotides are TGCAGCGTTGATTCCGGACAAAACGAAGAAAAACTGTTTTTT. Protein product: CSVDSGQNEEKLFF.

The chain links TRBV5-1 to TRBJ1-1; D gene unclear. This CDR3 has 14 amino acids. V was shortened by 6 bases and J by 7 bases, with 19 bases between the two germline ends. Germline CDR1 and CDR2: SGHRS and YFSETQ. The CDR3 nucleotides read TGCGCCAGCAAAAGCCTTGTGGAGCGAAGTGAAGCTTTCTTT. Encoded protein: CASKSLVERSEAFF.

The chain combines TRBV7-3 with TRBJ2-1; TRBD2 aligns across 8 bases. The V gene end was trimmed by 5 bases and the J gene end by 6 bases; junction bases not matched to a gene: 12. This CDR3 is 16 amino acids long. Germline V gene lookup returns CDR1 SGHTA and CDR2 FQGTGA. This CDR3 reads CASSLNREGVSNEQFF. The CDR3 region has the DNA TGTGCCAGCAGCCTGAATCGGGAGGGGGTTAGCAATGAGCAGTTCTTC.

This clone occurred a few times. The chain links TRBV27 to TRBJ2-5; possible D gene TRBD1, 5 bases. Germline V gene data show CDR1 as MNHEY and CDR2 as SMNVEV (reference sequence). The CDR3 length is 15 residues. V shed 2 bases and J shed 7 bases, with 17 bases lying between them. The CDR3 here is CASSLREGAPGTQYF. The CDR3 region has the DNA TGTGCCAGCAGTTTAAGGGAAGGGGCCCCGGGGACCCAGTACTTC.

The chain combines TRBV9 with TRBJ2-1; 11 bases line up with TRBD2. CDR3 length equals 15 residues. Germline assignment: CDR1 SGDLS and CDR2 YYNGEE. V dropped 0 bases and J dropped 9; count of bases not matched to a gene: 5. The CDR3 DNA follows: TGTGCCAGCAGCGTAGGACTAACTAGCGGGGGTGAGCAGTTCTTC. Protein: CASSVGLTSGGEQFF.

The chain couples TRBV5-1 to TRBJ2-2; 10 nucleotides line up with TRBD2. V lost 0 bases to trimming and J lost 4 bases; unmatched junction nucleotides: 6. The CDR3 sequence is 17 residues long. Germline CDR1 and CDR2: SGHRS and YFSETQ. CDR3 residues: CASSLDTSGARTGELFF. CDR3 bases: TGCGCCAGCAGCTTGGATACTAGCGGGGCACGCACCGGGGAGCTGTTTTTT. The complete variable domain, with remaining parts taken from reference TRBV5-1 and TRBJ2-2, reads KAGVTQTPRYLIKTRGQQVTLSCSPISGHRSVSWYQQTPGQGLQFLFEYFSETQRNKGNFPGRFSGRQFSNSRSEMNVSTLELGDSALYLCASSLDTSGARTGELFFGEGSRLTVL.

This chain links TRBV29-1 with TRBJ1-1, with TRBD1 as a possible D gene (6 bases). In germline, CDR1 is SQVTM, CDR2 ANQGSEA. The ends were cut back, 7 bases at V and 7 bases at J, with 25 bases in the middle. There are 15 residues in the CDR3. As DNA, the CDR3 is TGCAGCGGTCAACATTACAGGGTGGCGGGCGATGAAGCTTTCTTT. It specifies CSGQHYRVAGDEAFF.

The chain is built from TRBV4-1 and TRBJ1-4, with D unresolved. The V and J ends lost 6 bases and 8 bases respectively, with 10 bases between them. This CDR3 contains 12 residues. The germline V gene encodes CDR1 MGHRA and CDR2 YSYEKL. The CDR3 bases are TGCGCCAGCAGACGAGGGAACGAAAAACTGTTTTTT. Protein sequence: CASRRGNEKLFF.

This clone was seen only a few times. The gene calls are TRBV12-2 and TRBJ1-2; the table's D call TRBD1 went unverified against the DNA. TRBV12-2 is a listed pseudogene. The CDR3 has 14 residues. CDR3 coding DNA: TGTGCAAGTCGCCCCCTTCAGGAAGAGAATGGCTACACCTTC. Protein: CASRPLQEENGYTF.

This chain links TRBV10-3 with TRBJ2-5, with TRBD1 matching over 8 bases. CDR1 is ENHRY and CDR2 is SYGVKD in the germline V gene. The CDR3 length is 12 residues. CDR3 sequence: CAHQGAGETQYF. The CDR3 nucleotides read TGTGCGCACCAGGGGGCGGGAGAGACCCAGTACTTC.

The chain couples TRBV25-1 to TRBJ1-1; possibly TRBD1 for D (5 bases). CDR3 length: 14 residues. The V and J ends lost 0 bases and 5 bases respectively, with 10 bases between them. Germline V gene lookup returns CDR1 MGHDK and CDR2 SYGVNS. CDR3 residues: CASSEYPGHTEAFF. As DNA, the CDR3 is TGTGCCAGCAGTGAATATCCAGGGCATACTGAAGCTTTCTTT.

This chain uses TRBV5-1 with TRBJ2-5; 7 nucleotides match TRBD2. Germline V lookup: CDR1 SGHRS, CDR2 YFSETQ. The CDR3 extends over 15 amino acids. J was trimmed by 1 base and V by 4 bases; bases with no gene match: 7. CDR3 region: CASSPTLAAQETQYF. The CDR3 nucleotides are TGCGCCAGCAGCCCAACCCTAGCGGCCCAAGAGACCCAGTACTTC.

The V gene is TRBV27, the J gene TRBJ2-3; TRBD1 aligns across 8 bases. In germline, CDR1 is MNHEY, CDR2 SMNVEV (reference sequence). The CDR3 is 15 amino acids. Trimming at V came to 3 bases and at J to 3 bases, leaving 5 bases not matched to a gene. In DNA, the CDR3 is TGTGCCAGCAGTTTCATTGGACAGGGTACAGATACGCAGTATTTT. The encoded protein is CASSFIGQGTDTQYF.

The V gene is TRBV7-3, the J gene TRBJ1-6; TRBD1 matches 8 bases. Germline V gene sequence: CDR1 SGHTA, CDR2 FQGTGA. V trimming: 5 bases; J trimming: 8 bases; junction bases outside the gene matches: 8. The CDR3 is 15 amino acids. The CDR3 loop is CASSVTGGWDSPLHF. The CDR3 DNA follows: TGTGCCAGCAGCGTTACAGGGGGTTGGGATTCACCCCTCCACTTT.

The chain links TRBV7-2 to TRBJ1-2; 8 positions match TRBD1. V dropped 5 bases and J dropped 8; count of bases not matched to a gene: 10. Germline CDR1 is SGHTA and CDR2 is FQGNSA. The CDR3 extends over 14 amino acids. CDR3 amino acids: CASSPSQGARGYTF. DNA of the CDR3: TGTGCCAGCAGCCCGAGCCAGGGGGCTCGGGGCTACACCTTC.

V is TRBV7-2 and J is TRBJ1-2; D is possibly TRBD1 (5 bases). CDR3 length equals 14 residues. Trimming took off 0 bases at V and 2 bases at J, with 7 bases between the two ends. The germline V gene has CDR1 SGHTA and CDR2 FQGNSA. CDR3 sequence reads: CASSLAQGNYGYTF. Here the CDR3 DNA reads TGTGCCAGCAGCTTAGCGCAGGGAAACTATGGCTACACCTTC.

This chain links TRBV30 with TRBJ2-1, with 12 bases aligning to TRBD1. Germline-derived CDR1 and CDR2 are GTSNPN and SVGIG (reference sequence). V lost 2 bases, J lost 8 bases, and 4 bases stayed unmatched. The CDR3 covers 14 residues. In nucleotides, the CDR3 is TGTGCCTGGAGTACGGGACAGGGGGCAGATGAGCAGTTCTTC. Amino acid sequence: CAWSTGQGADEQFF.

The rearrangement uses TRBV6-1 and TRBJ1-2; D unresolved. The CDR3 totals 13 residues. V shed 2 bases and J shed 1 base, with 5 bases lying between them. Per germline, CDR1 MNHNS and CDR2 SASEGT. The CDR3 DNA sequence: TGTGCCAGCAGTGAAAGGAGTAACTATGGCTACACCTTC. It specifies CASSERSNYGYTF.

V gene TRBV30 combines with J gene TRBJ1-4; D ambiguous. Germline values: CDR1 GTSNPN, CDR2 SVGIG (reference sequence). The V end was cut by 7 bases, the J end by 4 bases, with 10 bases between. The CDR3 is made up of 12 amino acids. The CDR3 bases are TGTGCCTATAGGAGGAATAATGAAAAACTGTTTTTT. Translated: CAYRRNNEKLFF.